This is a list of T cell receptor beta chains from one sample in a study of T cell changes during pregnancy in multiple sclerosis. Only in-frame clones appear in the TCRdb table, and some are missing; sequencing was by immunoSEQ multiplex PCR. The sample has over 55,000 clones, around 89% seen once; the top ten hold around 2.5%. The specimen comprised peripheral blood, sampled in the first trimester of pregnancy. These TCRs come from a female donor with multiple sclerosis, enrolled in a pregnancy study. The CDR3 runs from the conserved cysteine through the conserved F or W. D genes are given only for firm matches. Rows give clone size only sometimes, using once, few, many, or a class for an expanded clone.

v_call	j_call	d_call	clone_size	cdr3_aa	cdr3_nt
TRBV19	TRBJ2-7	.	once	CASSIAPGDGGEQYF	TGTGCCAGTAGTATAGCACCGGGGGACGGGGGCGAGCAGTACTTC
TRBV9	TRBJ2-5	TRBD1	.	CASSVGVYRGQETQYF	TGTGCCAGCAGCGTAGGAGTATACAGGGGCCAAGAGACCCAGTACTTC
TRBV30	TRBJ2-7	.	.	CAWSGSGRYEQYF	TGTGCCTGGAGTGGGAGTGGAAGATACGAGCAGTACTTC
TRBV6-5	TRBJ1-6	TRBD1	.	CASSTGTENSPLHF	TGTGCCAGCAGCACCGGGACAGAGAATTCACCCCTCCACTTT
TRBV10-3	TRBJ2-7	.	.	CAIGRTEFRPYEQYF	TGTGCCATCGGCCGAACGGAGTTTAGACCGTACGAGCAGTACTTC
TRBV30	TRBJ2-2	TRBD2	.	CAWSVGRVAGNTGELFF	TGTGCCTGGAGTGTAGGGAGAGTAGCGGGGAACACCGGGGAGCTGTTTTTT
TRBV9	TRBJ1-1	.	.	CASSVGRGMDTEAFF	TGTGCCAGCAGCGTAGGAAGAGGGATGGACACTGAAGCTTTCTTT
TRBV4-2	TRBJ1-5	.	.	CASSQDRGGPQPQHF	TGTGCCAGCAGCCAAGATAGGGGGGGGCCTCAGCCCCAGCATTTT
TRBV11-2	TRBJ2-7	.	.	CASSLVFRNEQYF	TGTGCCAGCAGCTTAGTCTTCCGTAACGAGCAGTACTTC
TRBV25-1	TRBJ2-1	TRBD2	.	CASRTRLSGRGSGEQFF	TGTGCCAGCAGGACCAGGCTTAGCGGGAGGGGGAGCGGTGAGCAGTTCTTC
TRBV11-2	TRBJ2-5	.	.	CASSLDLTGNQETQYF	TGTGCCAGCAGCTTAGATTTAACAGGGAACCAAGAGACCCAGTACTTC
TRBV11-2	TRBJ1-2	.	.	CASSLAGQGYGYTF	TGTGCCAGCAGCTTAGCTGGCCAGGGCTATGGCTACACCTTC
TRBV27	TRBJ1-2	.	.	CASSLKGPGSTGYTF	TGTGCCAGCAGTTTAAAAGGGCCGGGGTCGACCGGCTACACCTTC
TRBV14	TRBJ1-1	.	.	CASSHTGSLGTEAFF	TGTGCCAGCAGCCATACAGGGTCCTTGGGCACTGAAGCTTTCTTT
TRBV6-5	TRBJ1-2	TRBD1	.	CASSYSQGAGYGYTF	TGTGCCAGCAGTTACTCACAGGGGGCAGGCTATGGCTACACCTTC
TRBV7-2	TRBJ1-1	.	.	CASSAWGGHTEAFF	TGTGCCAGCAGCGCCTGGGGGGGGCACACTGAAGCTTTCTTT
TRBV9	TRBJ2-7	.	.	CASSFDSPAYEQYF	TGTGCCAGCAGCTTCGACTCGCCAGCCTACGAGCAGTACTTC
TRBV5-1	TRBJ2-5	TRBD2	.	CASSATGTGGKETQYF	TGCGCCAGCAGCGCCACTGGGACGGGGGGGAAAGAGACCCAGTACTTC
TRBV30	TRBJ2-5	TRBD2	.	CAWSTLLSLAGGRGETQYF	TGTGCCTGGAGTACCCTACTATCGCTAGCGGGAGGGCGGGGAGAGACCCAGTACTTC
TRBV5-4	TRBJ2-1	TRBD2	.	CASSPSGSGSYNEQFF	TGTGCCAGCAGTCCGAGCGGGAGTGGGTCCTACAATGAGCAGTTCTTC
TRBV6-7	TRBJ1-1	.	.	CASSLGARGYTEAFF	TGTGCCAGCAGTCTAGGGGCGCGGGGATACACTGAAGCTTTCTTT
TRBV6-4	TRBJ2-5	TRBD1	few	CASSDATKLQGMHEETQYF	TGTGCCAGCAGTGACGCGACCAAATTACAGGGGATGCACGAGGAGACCCAGTACTTC
TRBV27	TRBJ2-1	TRBD2	.	CASSRGGLARRVEQFF	TGTGCCAGCAGCCGTGGGGGACTAGCGAGAAGAGTTGAGCAGTTCTTC
TRBV27	TRBJ2-3	.	.	CASSFLSTDTQYF	TGTGCCAGCAGTTTCCTCAGCACAGATACGCAGTATTTT
TRBV19	TRBJ1-1	.	.	CASTYSRLTTHAEAFF	TGTGCCAGTACTTATTCCCGACTCACGACCCACGCTGAAGCTTTCTTT
TRBV5-5	TRBJ2-7	.	.	CASSLFSEGYEQYF	TGTGCCAGCAGCTTGTTTTCGGAGGGCTACGAGCAGTACTTC
TRBV9	TRBJ2-7	TRBD1	.	CASSASTGDEQYF	TGTGCCAGCAGCGCCTCGACAGGGGACGAGCAGTACTTC
TRBV4-3	TRBJ1-2	.	.	CASSQDLALPDYGYTF	TGCGCCAGCAGCCAAGACCTAGCCCTCCCCGACTATGGCTACACCTTC
TRBV5-6	TRBJ2-7	TRBD2	.	CASSLGLALDEQYF	TGTGCCAGCAGCTTGGGACTAGCTTTGGACGAGCAGTACTTC
TRBV6-5	TRBJ1-2	.	once	CASSYGGAYGYTF	TGTGCCAGCAGTTATGGGGGGGCCTATGGCTACACCTTC
TRBV5-1	TRBJ2-6	.	.	CASSLGSQGGSSGANVLTF	TGCGCCAGCAGCCTGGGTTCTCAGGGGGGAAGCTCTGGGGCCAACGTCCTGACTTTC
TRBV5-5	TRBJ1-2	TRBD1	.	CASSYGTGGGYTF	TGTGCCAGCAGCTATGGGACAGGGGGAGGCTACACCTTC
TRBV7-2	TRBJ2-3	.	.	CASSFGGTGTDTQYF	TGTGCCAGCAGCTTTGGGGGCACAGGCACAGATACGCAGTATTTT
TRBV7-3	TRBJ2-3	TRBD2	.	CASSWGGTDTQYF	TGTGCCAGCAGCTGGGGGGGGACAGATACGCAGTATTTT
TRBV11-3	TRBJ2-2	.	.	CASSPPHTNTGELFF	TGTGCCAGCAGCCCCCCCCACACAAACACCGGGGAGCTGTTTTTT
TRBV7-9	TRBJ2-7	TRBD1	.	CASSLADRGGEQYF	TGTGCCAGCAGCTTAGCGGACAGGGGAGGCGAGCAGTACTTC
TRBV30	TRBJ2-2	.	.	CAWSVLFVRGELFF	TGTGCCTGGAGTGTTTTATTTGTGCGCGGGGAGCTGTTTTTT
TRBV18	TRBJ2-4	.	.	CASSPTQENIQYF	TGTGCCAGCTCACCAACACAGGAAAACATTCAGTACTTC
TRBV19	TRBJ1-1	.	once	CASSPTVGTEAFF	TGTGCCAGTAGTCCCACAGTTGGCACTGAAGCTTTCTTT
TRBV9	TRBJ2-1	.	.	CASSVNVGDDEQFF	TGTGCCAGCAGCGTTAACGTGGGAGATGATGAGCAGTTCTTC
TRBV2	TRBJ2-5	.	.	CASSGSLSSEGTQYF	TGTGCCAGCAGTGGCAGCCTGTCCTCGGAGGGGACCCAGTACTTC
TRBV4-2	TRBJ2-3	TRBD2	.	CASSQDRVRGGLTDTQYF	TGTGCCAGCAGCCAAGATCGGGTGCGGGGGGGCCTTACAGATACGCAGTATTTT
TRBV7-2	TRBJ1-2	.	once	CASSLDSNYGYTF	TGTGCCAGCAGCCTTGACAGTAACTATGGCTACACCTTC
TRBV6-5	TRBJ1-5	.	few	CASTAPGSGQPQHF	TGTGCCAGCACCGCGCCGGGTAGTGGTCAGCCCCAGCATTTT
TRBV27	TRBJ2-4	TRBD1	.	CASSSWDSSKNIQYF	TGTGCCAGCAGTTCCTGGGACAGTTCCAAAAACATTCAGTACTTC
TRBV6-5	TRBJ2-1	TRBD2	.	CASSLGTSGGLNEQFF	TGTGCCAGCAGTTTGGGGACTAGCGGGGGGCTCAATGAGCAGTTCTTC
TRBV14	TRBJ1-2	.	.	CASSQGGLPDYTF	TGTGCCAGCAGCCAAGGAGGGTTGCCGGACTACACCTTC
TRBV2	TRBJ2-7	.	.	CASSDSGVLYEQYF	TGTGCCAGCAGTGACAGTGGAGTCCTGTACGAGCAGTACTTC
TRBV28	TRBJ1-2	TRBD1	.	CASSLYLGGRGDGYTF	TGTGCCAGCAGCCTTTATTTGGGTGGCAGGGGGGATGGCTACACCTTC
TRBV6-1	TRBJ2-1	.	once	CASRLVQRGAQFF	TGTGCCAGCAGACTAGTTCAACGGGGAGCGCAGTTCTTC
TRBV5-1	TRBJ1-1	TRBD1	.	CASSSGGTGGIGEAFF	TGCGCCAGCAGCTCGGGGGGGACAGGGGGCATAGGTGAAGCTTTCTTT
TRBV6-6	TRBJ2-5	.	.	CASSYPTGSYQETQYF	TGTGCCAGCAGTTACCCGACAGGATCGTACCAAGAGACCCAGTACTTC
TRBV27	TRBJ1-6	.	once	CASSWAQGRNSPLHF	TGTGCCAGCAGTTGGGCGCAGGGGCGGAATTCACCCCTCCACTTT
TRBV6-5	TRBJ1-5	.	few	CASSYGTPLGQPQHF	TGTGCCAGCAGTTACGGGACACCCTTAGGGCAGCCCCAGCATTTT